These 24 T cell receptor beta chains share one sample of origin, sequenced in a study of early T cells in non-severe SARS-CoV-2 infection. In TCRdb, the 5' RACE reads were re-called with MiXCR into one record per CDR3 protein. This table holds under 100,000 distinct CDR3 sequences, 9.5% to 12% found once. Sequencing used whole blood. The source is an adult who was a healthcare worker with PCR-confirmed SARS-CoV-2 infection or an uninfected control (not recorded which).

The chain combines TRBV6-5 with TRBJ2-1, with D perhaps TRBD1 (6 bases). Germline V gene sequence: CDR1 MNHEY, CDR2 SVGAGI. The CDR3 length is 17 residues. Trimming pared 0 bases from V and 3 bases from J, leaving 15 bases between. The CDR3 DNA is TGTGCCAGCAGTTACTCGTTGTCCGGGACACTCTACAATGAGCAGTTCTTC. Protein product: CASSYSLSGTLYNEQFF.

This clonotype was detected only a few times. The chain links TRBV7-8 to TRBJ2-3, with TRBD2 matching over 7 bases. CDR1 is SGHVS and CDR2 is FQNEAQ in the germline V gene. The ends lost 5 bases at V and 0 bases at J; junction bases unmatched: 14. This CDR3 comprises 18 residues. As DNA, the CDR3 is TGTGCCAGCAGCCAGGGACTAACCGTGAACCCTAGCACAGATACGCAGTATTTT. Encoded protein: CASSQGLTVNPSTDTQYF.

This rearrangement joins TRBV7-8 to TRBJ1-1; TRBD1 agrees at 10 bases. This CDR3 contains 16 residues. Germline V lookup: CDR1 SGHVS, CDR2 FQNEAQ. Trimming took 1 base from V and 5 from J; bases not matched to a gene: 7. This CDR3 is CASSLVTGGAWTEAFF. The CDR3 nucleotides are TGTGCCAGCAGCTTAGTGACAGGGGGCGCTTGGACTGAAGCTTTCTTT.

This clonotype was seen more than once but under ten times. The J gene is TRBJ2-7, the V gene TRBV18; D assignment may be TRBD1 or TRBD2 (5 bases each). CDR1 is KGHSH and CDR2 is LQKENI in the germline V gene. This CDR3 is built from 13 residues. Trimming cost V 5 bases and J 6 bases, with 14 bases left between them. The CDR3 bases are TGTGCCAGCTCAATTGGGACGGACCGCGAGCAGTACTTC. Its protein product is CASSIGTDREQYF.

This clonotype was seen only once. V gene TRBV25-1 combines with J gene TRBJ2-2; D is unclear. This CDR3 has 14 amino acids. Germline CDR1 is MGHDK and CDR2 is SYGVNS. The V end lost 7 bases, the J end lost 1 base, and 10 bases lay between the germline ends. The CDR3 sequence is CASTPDRNTGELFF. The DNA for the CDR3 is TGTGCCAGCACCCCGGACCGGAACACCGGGGAGCTGTTTTTT.

J is TRBJ2-3 and V is TRBV28; TRBD2 aligns across 7 bases. Germline-derived CDR1 and CDR2 are MDHEN and SYDVKM. V was pared by 3 bases and J by 2 bases, with 5 bases of the junction left unmatched. The CDR3 is made up of 15 amino acids. CDR3 residues: CASSLGGRATDTQYF. CDR3 DNA sequence: TGTGCCAGCAGTTTGGGAGGGAGGGCCACAGATACGCAGTATTTT.

This clonotype was seen more than once but under ten times. V gene TRBV13 combines with J gene TRBJ2-1; 10 bases agree with TRBD2. This CDR3 contains 24 residues. With V trimmed by 6 bases and J by 1 base, 30 bases remained unmatched. Germline CDR1 and CDR2: PRHDT and FYEKMQ (reference sequence). The DNA for the CDR3 is TGTGCCAGCAGACTCATTAACCTTCTGGGTCTAGCGGGAGAGGGAGGAATATCCTACAATGAGCAGTTCTTC. Its translation is CASRLINLLGLAGEGGISYNEQFF.

The chain has TRBV20-1 and TRBJ1-2, with no clear D. Trimming took 5 bases from V and 4 from J, leaving 14 bases between them. This CDR3 is built from 13 residues. Germline V gene data show CDR1 as DFQATT and CDR2 as SNEGSKA (reference sequence). CDR3 residues: CSAPTGTIYGYTF. The CDR3 region has the DNA TGCAGTGCTCCCACGGGTACTATCTATGGCTACACCTTC.

This clonotype was counted ten times or more. This chain connects TRBV27 to TRBJ1-1, with D possibly matching TRBD1 (5 bases). The CDR3 has 14 residues. V was cut by 2 bases and J by 4 bases, with 11 bases left in between. From germline, CDR1 is MNHEY and CDR2 SMNVEV (reference sequence). CDR3 sequence: CASSLRQYGTEAFF. The DNA for the CDR3 is TGTGCCAGCAGTTTAAGACAGTATGGCACTGAAGCTTTCTTT.

This clonotype appeared many times. The chain combines TRBV30 with TRBJ2-7, with D maybe TRBD1 (5 bases). Trimming removed 0 bases at V and 6 bases at J, with 18 bases between. The CDR3 is 15 amino acids. Germline CDR1 GTSNPN, CDR2 SVGIG (reference sequence). CDR3: CAWSVGVWPTSEQYF. The CDR3 coding sequence is TGTGCCTGGAGTGTAGGGGTTTGGCCGACATCCGAGCAGTACTTC.

This chain connects TRBV3-1 to TRBJ2-1, with D tentatively TRBD2 (7 bases). Germline V CDR1 and CDR2: LGHDT, YNNKEL (reference sequence). The CDR3 totals 11 residues. V lost 7 bases, J lost 13 bases, and 14 bases lay in between. The CDR3 region is CASTRGGLQFF. The DNA of the CDR3 is TGTGCCAGCACCAGGGGAGGGCTTCAGTTCTTC.

This clonotype was picked up one time. Since a much larger clone is just one base distant, this may be a read error. The J gene is TRBJ1-1, the V gene TRBV4-2; D is unresolved. CDR1 is LGHNA, CDR2 YNFKEQ, per germline. The length of the CDR3 is 12 residues. The CDR3 here is CACSRVGTEAFF. CDR3 sequence (DNA): TGTGCCTGCAGCCGTGTCGGGACTGAAGCTTTCTTT.

This clonotype was seen many times. This chain joins TRBV20-1 and TRBJ2-5, with D uncertain. Germline CDR1 and CDR2: DFQATT and SNEGSKA (reference sequence). The V gene lost 2 bases and the J gene lost 1 base, with 11 bases spanning the gap. The CDR3 runs to 14 residues. CDR3 amino acids: CSARSLFAQETQYF. The CDR3 region has the DNA TGCAGTGCTAGATCCCTTTTTGCCCAAGAGACCCAGTACTTC.

The table lists this clonotype with many counts. The rearrangement joins TRBV29-1 to TRBJ2-7; no definite D call. CDR1 and CDR2 (germline): SQVTM, ANQGSEA. This CDR3 is built from 13 residues. The V end lost 4 bases, the J end lost 9 bases, and 19 bases lay between the germline ends. This CDR3 is CSVVVVSNPGQYF. The CDR3 DNA follows: TGCAGCGTTGTGGTCGTTTCCAATCCCGGGCAGTACTTC.

This clonotype was seen many times. The genes are TRBV20-1 and TRBJ2-1, with D possibly TRBD2 on 6 matching bases. The CDR3 has 15 residues. Deletions cut 3 bases from V and 0 bases from J, with 12 bases between. Per the germline V gene, CDR1 is DFQATT and CDR2 is SNEGSKA (reference sequence). The CDR3 DNA reads TGCAGTGCTAGGCGGGACCGCAGCTCCTACAATGAGCAGTTCTTC. It specifies CSARRDRSSYNEQFF.

This clonotype was picked up a small number of times. V and J are TRBV5-4 and TRBJ2-1; 8 bases align to TRBD2. The V and J ends lost 0 bases and 3 bases, in that order; junction bases with no gene match: 5. The germline CDR1 and CDR2 sequences are SGHNT and YYREEE (reference sequence). The CDR3 runs 16 residues. The CDR3 loop is CASSLGGRNLYNEQFF. The CDR3 region has the DNA TGTGCCAGCAGCTTGGGCGGGAGGAACCTCTACAATGAGCAGTTCTTC.

The rearrangement links TRBV28 to TRBJ2-7; D might be TRBD2 (5 bases). Germline lookup yields CDR1 MDHEN and CDR2 SYDVKM. CDR3 length equals 11 residues. Trimming shortened V by 3 bases and J by 6 bases, and 6 bases separated the two germline ends. The CDR3 region has the DNA TGTGCCAGCAGTTTCAGCGGCGAGCAGTACTTC. This gives the protein CASSFSGEQYF.

This clonotype occurred a few times. The chain couples TRBV21-1 to TRBJ2-7; TRBD2 is taken as the D call from the table, unchecked against the DNA. TRBV21-1 is a known pseudogene. The CDR3 is made up of 14 amino acids. In nucleotides, the CDR3 is TGTGCCAGCAGCACCCAAGGGAGGGTCAACGAGCAGTACTTC. Translating gives CASSTQGRVNEQYF.

This clonotype was counted at least ten times. The CDR3 DNA reads TGCGCCAGCAGCCTGGAGGCAGGGAACAATCAGCCCCAGCATTTT. It codes for CASSLEAGNNQPQHF. The chain combines TRBV5-1 with TRBJ1-5; TRBD1 might be the D (5 bases). This CDR3 is 15 amino acids long. V was trimmed by 4 bases and J by 3 bases, leaving 14 bases between them. Germline loops: CDR1 SGHRS, CDR2 YFSETQ.

The table lists this clonotype with a few counts. The rearrangement joins TRBV7-3 to TRBJ1-2; D gene ambiguous. This CDR3 region has 13 residues. V was trimmed by 5 bases and J by 4 bases, leaving 11 bases between them. The germline V gene encodes CDR1 SGHTA and CDR2 FQGTGA. The CDR3 is CASSPDGIYGYTF. CDR3 nucleotides: TGTGCCAGCAGCCCGGACGGGATCTATGGCTACACCTTC.

The chain employs TRBV20-1 and TRBJ1-5, with TRBD1 as a possible D gene (6 bases). CDR3 length: 12 residues. Germline CDR1 is DFQATT and CDR2 is SNEGSKA (reference sequence). Trimming left V 3 bases short and J 5 bases short, with 8 bases between. CDR3 nucleotides: TGCAGTGCTAGTAGGGGGGATCAGCCCCAGCATTTT. This translates into CSASRGDQPQHF.

The chain links TRBV4-2 to TRBJ2-1; 10 bases fit TRBD2. CDR3 length equals 15 residues. The V segment lost 2 bases and the J segment 2 bases; nucleotides outside the gene matches: 0. CDR1 LGHNA and CDR2 YNFKEQ come from the germline V gene. CDR3 sequence reads: CASSQTSGAYNEQFF. The CDR3 coding sequence is TGTGCCAGCAGCCAAACTAGCGGGGCCTACAATGAGCAGTTCTTC.

This clonotype came up many times. The chain combines TRBV6-4 with TRBJ2-3, with 7 bases identical to TRBD1. V was clipped by 7 bases and J by 3 bases; unmatched bases: 4. Germline CDR1 is MRHNA and CDR2 is SNTAGT. This CDR3 is 13 amino acids long. The DNA of the CDR3 is TGTGCCAGCAAGGGGGCCTTGACAGATACGCAGTATTTT. It translates to CASKGALTDTQYF.

This rearrangement joins TRBV29-1 to TRBJ2-1; D may correspond to TRBD1 or TRBD2 (5 bases each). Looked up from germline, CDR1 is SQVTM and CDR2 is ANQGSEA. The CDR3 is made up of 11 amino acids. The ends were cut back, 7 bases at V and 7 bases at J, with 11 bases in the middle. The CDR3 loop is CSAFWGNEQFF. CDR3 DNA sequence: TGCAGCGCCTTTTGGGGGAATGAGCAGTTCTTC.